The TCR beta chain described here comes from a study of T cell repertoires in cytomegalovirus infection. Study details: Signatures in public TCR beta sequences pointed to both CMV infection and matching HLA type.

Each CDR3 protein is one row after TCRdb ran MiXCR on the reads. The sample contains approximately 70,000 distinct CDR3 sequences, about 22% of which appear only once. Concerning this clonotype itself: Its antigen is not known.

The sequence came from a human donor in good health (CMV status not recorded). Some clones in this sample may be carry-over from other donors' samples. Material for sequencing was PBMCs, sequenced either directly or after in vitro stimulation (not recorded which).

CDR3 amino acids: CASSIIMGQGNQPQHF. The CDR3 DNA reads TGTGCCAGCAGTATCATAATGGGACAGGGTAATCAGCCCCAGCATTTT. The chain employs TRBV6-2 or TRBV6-3 and TRBJ1-5, with 9 nucleotides matching TRBD1. V gave up 5 bases and J gave up 4 bases; unmatched junction bases: 9. Germline CDR1 is MNHEY and CDR2 is SVGEGT. The CDR3 sequence is 16 residues long.